The source of this T cell receptor (beta chain) is a study of cytomegalovirus exposure and HLA in healthy donors. The study's findings and limits: The majority of TCR sequences were rare, yet some public TCRs appeared in many donors. According to a subsequent analysis, TCR clusters identified in the first cohort showed a tendency to co-occur across the roughly 120 validation repertoires.

Libraries were prepared by immunoSEQ multiplex PCR; TCRdb keeps only in-frame clonotypes and omits some of them. In the table there are some 220,000 clones, around 90% of which are singletons. Among the roughly 120 subjects of the validation cohort, separate from the roughly 670-subject first cohort, were the donors. As concerns this clone: The antigen is unknown.

The receptor was derived from a woman aged 18 to 35 in good health and CMV-seronegative. The specimen was PBMCs.

CDR3 sequence: CASSDSLGSDTQYF. The CDR3 coding sequence is TGTGCCAGCAGTGACTCACTAGGATCAGATACGCAGTATTTT. V usage is TRBV6-4 and J usage is TRBJ2-3; the D gene is possibly TRBD2 (5 bases). V shed 0 bases and J shed 4 bases, with 8 bases lying between them. Germline V gives CDR1 MRHNA, CDR2 SNTAGT. This CDR3 region has 14 residues.